Reported below is one TCR beta chain. The record originates from a study of shared clonotypes between healthy human individuals. Study at large: The cohort comprised a couple of women and a few men. Their ages spanned 18 to 49 years.

Healthy HIV-negative adults without recent acute infections or vaccinations served as donors. Every donor, a Caucasian adult, lived in Nashville, Tennessee. Every subset's genomic DNA went evenly onto several immunoSEQ plates. Clones were sequenced by immunoSEQ multiplex PCR, and TCRdb holds only the in-frame ones, with some missing. This sample has about half a million clones, with approximately 80% found just once. V lost 0 bases, J lost 5 bases, and 8 bases stayed unmatched. The CDR3 is 16 residues long. Germline V lookup: CDR1 GTSNPN, CDR2 SVGIG (reference sequence). The chain couples TRBV30 to TRBJ2-5; TRBD2 matches at 11 bases. The sequenced sample was PBMCs. This TCR was sampled from a woman aged 40 to 50 in good health. Some clones in this sample may be carry-over from other donors' samples. CDR3: CAWSVSGRASWETQYF. The CDR3 coding sequence is TGTGCCTGGAGTGTTAGCGGGAGGGCCTCTTGGGAGACCCAGTACTTC.